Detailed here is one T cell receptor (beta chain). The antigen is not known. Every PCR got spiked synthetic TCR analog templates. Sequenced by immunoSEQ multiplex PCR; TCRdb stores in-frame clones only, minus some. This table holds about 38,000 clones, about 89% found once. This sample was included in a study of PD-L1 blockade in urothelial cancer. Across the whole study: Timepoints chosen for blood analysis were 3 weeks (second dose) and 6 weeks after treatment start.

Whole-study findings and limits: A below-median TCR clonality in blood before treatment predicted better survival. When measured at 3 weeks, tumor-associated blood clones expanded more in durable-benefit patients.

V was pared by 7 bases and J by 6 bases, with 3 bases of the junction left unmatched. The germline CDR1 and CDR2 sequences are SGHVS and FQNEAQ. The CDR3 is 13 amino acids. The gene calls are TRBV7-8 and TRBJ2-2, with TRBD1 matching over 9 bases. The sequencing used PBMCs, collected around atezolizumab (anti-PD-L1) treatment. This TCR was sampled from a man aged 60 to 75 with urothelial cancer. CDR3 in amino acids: CASNNRGPGELFF. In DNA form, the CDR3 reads TGTGCCAGCAACAACAGGGGGCCCGGGGAGCTGTTTTTT.